The 6 T cell receptor beta chains presented below share a single source sample, sequenced in a study of PD-1 blockade in classical Hodgkin lymphoma. With no exception, relapse followed autologous stem cell transplantation in all patients, and brentuximab vedotin exposure varied. After PBMCs were thawed, their CD8+ T cells were isolated by magnetic negative selection. TCRdb keeps only in-frame clones here, not all; method: immunoSEQ multiplex PCR. The repertoire consists of 6,500 to 10,000 clones, with around 84% occurring once and the leading ten covering about 20%. This specimen consisted of CD8+ T cells from blood, obtained at baseline. The receptors originated from a human donor with classical Hodgkin lymphoma.

The J gene is TRBJ2-1, the V gene TRBV4-1; the match to TRBD2 covers 8 bases. The ends lost 1 base at V and 6 bases at J; junction bases unmatched: 2. This CDR3 has 14 residues. Germline CDR1 reads MGHRA; CDR2 reads YSYEKL. The CDR3 here is CASSQAGGGNEQFF. CDR3 nucleotide sequence: TGCGCCAGCAGCCAAGCGGGAGGGGGCAATGAGCAGTTCTTC.

J is TRBJ2-3 and V is TRBV27; D possibly corresponds to TRBD1 (5 bases). CDR3 length: 15 amino acids. V lost 4 bases, J lost 4 bases, and 15 bases lay in between. Germline V lookup: CDR1 MNHEY, CDR2 SMNVEV (reference sequence). The CDR3 bases are TGTGCCAGCAGTTCCCAAATGTCAGGGTCAGATACGCAGTATTTT. Its translation is CASSSQMSGSDTQYF.

CDR3 DNA: TGTGCCAGCACCACATCCGGGGAATCCGTCTACAATGAGCAGTTCTTC. The encoded protein is CASTTSGESVYNEQFF. The chain links TRBV5-4 to TRBJ2-1, with D possibly matching TRBD2 (5 bases). In germline, CDR1 is SGHNT, CDR2 YYREEE (reference sequence). V dropped 6 bases and J dropped 3 bases, with 19 bases sitting between them. The length of the CDR3 is 16 residues. Full variable domain (outside the CDR3, taken from reference TRBV5-4 and TRBJ2-1): ETGVTQSPTHLIKTRGQQVTLRCSSQSGHNTVSWYQQALGQGPQFIFQYYREEENGRGNFPPRFSGLQFPNYSSELNVNALELDDSALYLCASTTSGESVYNEQFFGPGTRLTVL.

The rearrangement joins TRBV7-9 to TRBJ2-1; 10 positions agree with TRBD2. The CDR3 consists of 16 residues. Germline values: CDR1 SEHNR, CDR2 FQNEAQ (reference sequence). Trimming removed 2 bases from V and 1 base from J; junction bases left unmatched: 2. The CDR3 coding sequence is TGTGCCAGCAGCTTAACGACTAGCGGGTCCTACAATGAGCAGTTCTTC. The encoded protein is CASSLTTSGSYNEQFF.

The chain is built from TRBV27 and TRBJ2-1; 8 nucleotides agree with TRBD1. Germline values: CDR1 MNHEY, CDR2 SMNVEV (reference sequence). With V trimmed by 4 bases and J by 6 bases, 11 bases remained unmatched. The CDR3 extends over 16 amino acids. CDR3 DNA sequence: TGTGCCAGCAGTTCAGGCCCCGGACAGGGTGGCAATGAGCAGTTCTTC. As protein: CASSSGPGQGGNEQFF.

CDR3 bases: TGTGCCAGCAGTTTATCTGCCCAGGGTGACTATGGCTACACCTTC. Protein: CASSLSAQGDYGYTF. The V call is TRBV27, the J call TRBJ1-2; maybe TRBD1 (5 bases). CDR1 and CDR2 (germline): MNHEY, SMNVEV (reference sequence). The CDR3 runs to 15 residues. Trimming removed 0 bases at V and 3 bases at J, with 11 bases between.